These 29 T cell receptor beta chains were all obtained from the same sample, sequenced in a study of blood T cell repertoires in COVID-19. Data came from immunoSEQ multiplex PCR; TCRdb stores just in-frame clones and leaves some out. The repertoire consists of 200,000 to 300,000 clones, with 83% occurring once and the leading ten covering 5.5%. The specimen sequenced was peripheral blood. These receptors came from a human donor in a cohort sampled during active COVID-19.

This chain connects TRBV5-4 to TRBJ1-4; D is uncertain. Germline lookup yields CDR1 SGHNT and CDR2 YYREEE (reference sequence). V shed 7 bases and J shed 5 bases, with 18 bases lying between them. This CDR3 region has 15 residues. The DNA of the CDR3 is TGTGCCAGCGGCTACTACGGGGTGGGAAATGAAAAACTGTTTTTT. This gives the protein CASGYYGVGNEKLFF.

V is TRBV18 and J is TRBJ2-2; D remains unclear. Per germline, CDR1 KGHSH and CDR2 LQKENI. The CDR3 runs 15 residues. The germline V and J ends were trimmed by 0 bases and 4 bases, with 9 bases remaining between them. CDR3 coding DNA: TGTGCCAGCTCACCACCAGGAGCTTTCACCGGGGAGCTGTTTTTT. Its protein is CASSPPGAFTGELFF.

This sequence joins TRBV5-1 and TRBJ2-1; D may be TRBD2 (6 bases). V was clipped by 0 bases and J by 10 bases, with 8 bases between them. The germline gives CDR1 SGHRS, CDR2 YFSETQ. The CDR3 sequence is 12 residues long. CDR3 amino acids: CASSLAGGEQFF. Here the CDR3 DNA reads TGCGCCAGCAGCTTGGCTGGAGGGGAGCAGTTCTTC.

The chain joins TRBV6-2 or TRBV6-3 to TRBJ1-2, with D tentatively TRBD1 (5 bases). The CDR3 contains 13 residues. Germline-derived CDR1 and CDR2 are MNHEY and SVGEGT. V lost 0 bases to trimming and J lost 5 bases, with 7 bases between them. CDR3 sequence: CASSYSGAYGYTF. DNA for the CDR3: TGTGCCAGCAGTTACTCAGGGGCATATGGCTACACCTTC.

The chain uses TRBV13 and TRBJ2-6; D may be TRBD2 (6 bases). Germline loops: CDR1 PRHDT, CDR2 FYEKMQ (reference sequence). There are 15 residues in the CDR3. V lost 5 bases and J 1 base, leaving 9 bases between the germline ends. The CDR3 DNA is TGTGCCAGCAGCCCCGGGGGATCTGGGGCCAACGTCCTGACTTTC. It codes for CASSPGGSGANVLTF.

J is TRBJ1-1 and V is TRBV7-9; tentative D call: TRBD1 (5 bases). The ends were cut back, 4 bases at V and 7 bases at J, with 19 bases in the middle. CDR1 SEHNR and CDR2 FQNEAQ come from the germline V gene (reference sequence). CDR3 length equals 15 residues. The CDR3 protein is CASSSNSGTPNEAFF. Written as DNA, the CDR3 is TGTGCCAGCAGCTCCAATTCCGGGACTCCGAATGAAGCTTTCTTT.

V is TRBV27 and J is TRBJ2-7, with D maybe TRBD1 (6 bases). The CDR3 contains 14 residues. Germline values: CDR1 MNHEY, CDR2 SMNVEV (reference sequence). V was pared by 4 bases and J by 5 bases, with 15 bases between. As DNA, the CDR3 is TGTGCCAGCAGTTCCCCCCACAGGGTCGACGAGCAGTACTTC. It encodes CASSSPHRVDEQYF.

The V gene is TRBV30, the J gene TRBJ1-2, with 8 bases aligning to TRBD1. The V and J ends lost 5 bases and 7 bases, in that order; junction bases with no gene match: 9. Looked up from germline, CDR1 is GTSNPN and CDR2 is SVGIG (reference sequence). This CDR3 comprises 13 residues. The DNA for the CDR3 is TGTGCCTGGGGTAAATCAGGGGGCGGTGGCTACACCTTC. This translates into CAWGKSGGGGYTF.

The chain carries TRBV11-2 and TRBJ2-1; 7 bases agree with TRBD2. Germline CDR1 SGHAT, CDR2 FQNNGV. The CDR3 extends over 18 amino acids. Germline trimming cut 5 bases from V and 0 bases from J; bases unmatched to any gene: 13. The CDR3 region is CASSIRLAGAASYNEQFF. CDR3 sequence (DNA): TGTGCCAGCAGCATCCGACTAGCCGGAGCGGCCTCCTACAATGAGCAGTTCTTC.

V usage is TRBV15 and J usage is TRBJ2-5; TRBD1 matches at 8 bases. This CDR3 spans 14 amino acids. The ends lost 3 bases at V and 6 bases at J; junction bases unmatched: 6. Germline CDR1 reads LNHNV; CDR2 reads YYDKDF (reference sequence). The CDR3, as DNA: TGTGCCACCAGCAGGGCAGGGGGCGGAAAGACCCAGTACTTC. It translates to CATSRAGGGKTQYF. The whole variable domain, remainder taken from reference TRBV15 and TRBJ2-5, is DAMVIQNPRYQVTQFGKPVTLSCSQTLNHNVMYWYQQKSSQAPKLLFHYYDKDFNNEADTPDNFQSRRPNTSFCFLDIRSPGLGDTAMYLCATSRAGGGKTQYFGPGTRLLVL.

This clone occurred a few times. The rearrangement joins TRBV30 to TRBJ2-5, with D perhaps TRBD2 (6 bases). V lost 1 base, J lost 4 bases, and 16 bases lay in between. The CDR3 loop spans 15 amino acids. Germline V gene data show CDR1 as GTSNPN and CDR2 as SVGIG (reference sequence). The CDR3 loop is CAWSANGGYRETQYF. In nucleotides, the CDR3 is TGTGCCTGGAGTGCCAATGGGGGGTACCGAGAGACCCAGTACTTC.

This rearrangement joins TRBV4-1 to TRBJ1-1, with 11 nucleotides matching TRBD1. CDR1 MGHRA and CDR2 YSYEKL come from the germline V gene. CDR3 length: 15 amino acids. V gave up 3 bases and J gave up 3 bases; unmatched junction bases: 3. The chain's CDR3 is CASSHPGQGDTEAFF. The CDR3 nucleotides read TGCGCCAGCAGCCACCCGGGACAGGGGGACACTGAAGCTTTCTTT.

The rearrangement uses TRBV18 and TRBJ2-5; D is unresolved. The CDR3 loop spans 13 amino acids. Germline CDR1 and CDR2: KGHSH and LQKENI. Trimming left V 3 bases short and J 5 bases short, with 10 bases between. The CDR3 sequence is CASSPPPAETQYF. The CDR3 DNA is TGTGCCAGCTCACCTCCGCCAGCGGAGACCCAGTACTTC.

The J gene is TRBJ1-4, the V gene TRBV21-1. TRBV21-1 is shown as a pseudogene. The CDR3 covers 18 residues. The CDR3 region has the DNA TGTGCCAGCAGCAAAACCCCATACCTCCGGGGGGCAAAGGAAAAACTGTTTTTT. Encoded protein: CASSKTPYLRGAKEKLFF.

V is TRBV7-3 and J is TRBJ2-1, with 15 positions matching TRBD2. Germline loops: CDR1 SGHTA, CDR2 FQGTGA. CDR3 size: 15 residues. V trimming: 2 bases; J trimming: 8 bases; junction bases outside the gene matches: 1. CDR3 region: CASSLGLAGGHEQFF. DNA for the CDR3: TGTGCCAGCAGCTTAGGACTAGCGGGGGGGCATGAGCAGTTCTTC. The complete variable domain, with remaining parts taken from reference TRBV7-3 and TRBJ2-1, reads GAGVSQTPSNKVTEKGKYVELRCDPISGHTALYWYRQSLGQGPEFLIYFQGTGAADDSGLPNDRFFAVRPEGSVSTLKIQRTERGDSAVYLCASSLGLAGGHEQFFGPGTRLTVL.

CDR3 region: CASSLLAGGYNEQFF. The CDR3 nucleotides are TGTGCCAGCAGCTTACTAGCGGGGGGCTACAATGAGCAGTTCTTC. This rearrangement joins TRBV7-3 to TRBJ2-1; TRBD2 aligns across 11 bases. V trimming: 2 bases; J trimming: 3 bases; junction bases outside the gene matches: 0. Germline CDR1 is SGHTA and CDR2 is FQGTGA. This CDR3 has 15 residues.

CDR3 sequence (DNA): TGTGCCAGTAGTATCCTAAGCGGGGGGGTTTACAATGAGCAGTTCTTC. Amino acid sequence: CASSILSGGVYNEQFF. The rearrangement joins TRBV19 to TRBJ2-1; 10 nucleotides align to TRBD2. With V trimmed by 3 bases and J by 4 bases, 6 bases remained unmatched. The CDR3 runs to 16 residues. Germline CDR1 reads LNHDA; CDR2 reads SQIVND (reference sequence).

This clone was recorded once. This rearrangement joins TRBV11-2 to TRBJ2-3, with TRBD2 matching 10 bases. The CDR3 loop spans 16 amino acids. Germline CDR1 and CDR2: SGHAT and FQNNGV. Trimming cost V 5 bases and J 0 bases; bases outside gene matches: 5. The chain's CDR3 is CASSISGGLSTDTQYF. CDR3 nucleotide sequence: TGTGCCAGCAGCATTAGCGGGGGGTTAAGCACAGATACGCAGTATTTT.

CDR3: CASSQRTTYNEQFF. CDR3 nucleotide sequence: TGTGCCAGCAGCCAAAGGACTACCTACAATGAGCAGTTCTTC. The chain couples TRBV11-3 to TRBJ2-1, with D perhaps matching TRBD2 (6 bases). Germline V gene lookup returns CDR1 SGHNT and CDR2 YENEEA. V gave up 5 bases and J gave up 2 bases, with 10 bases separating them. The CDR3 length is 14 residues.

The rearrangement links TRBV7-9 to TRBJ2-7; 7 nucleotides match TRBD2. This CDR3 comprises 15 residues. Trimming took 5 bases from V and 0 from J; bases not matched to a gene: 7. Germline CDR1 is SEHNR and CDR2 is FQNEAQ (reference sequence). CDR3 sequence reads: CASSTPAGFSYEQYF. The CDR3 region has the DNA TGTGCCAGCAGCACCCCAGCGGGGTTCTCCTACGAGCAGTACTTC.

Only one count was recorded for this clone. The chain employs TRBV21-1 and TRBJ2-1; the D call of TRBD1 is as the table states it, not checked on the DNA. TRBV21-1 is a recognized pseudogene. The CDR3 runs to 15 residues. CDR3 loop: CASSARDRGYNEQFF. In nucleotides, the CDR3 is TGTGCCAGCAGCGCACGGGACAGGGGGTACAATGAGCAGTTCTTC.

The J gene is TRBJ2-3, the V gene TRBV18; the D is unclear. The ends were cut back, 3 bases at V and 5 bases at J, with 6 bases in the middle. The CDR3 extends over 12 amino acids. CDR1 is KGHSH, CDR2 LQKENI, per germline. The CDR3 sequence: CASSPAEDTQYF. CDR3 DNA sequence: TGTGCCAGCTCACCGGCGGAAGATACGCAGTATTTT.

This clone has ten or more counts. V and J are TRBV10-3 and TRBJ2-7; D might be TRBD1 (6 bases). Germline CDR1 ENHRY, CDR2 SYGVKD. V shed 7 bases and J shed 0 bases, with 13 bases lying between them. The CDR3 spans 14 residues. The CDR3 spells CAIKTEDSSYEQYF. The CDR3 DNA follows: TGTGCCATCAAAACTGAGGACAGCTCCTACGAGCAGTACTTC.

This chain connects TRBV5-6 to TRBJ2-2, with 9 bases matching TRBD1. Germline V CDR1 and CDR2: SGHDT, YYEEEE. The V gene end was trimmed by 0 bases and the J gene end by 6 bases; junction bases not matched to a gene: 6. The CDR3 has 16 amino acids. CDR3 nucleotides: TGTGCCAGCAGCTTGGAAGGGACAGGGATCCCCGGGGAGCTGTTTTTT. This codes for CASSLEGTGIPGELFF.

This clone was seen only once. This rearrangement joins TRBV12-3 or TRBV12-4 to TRBJ1-1; the D gene is possibly TRBD1 (5 bases). This CDR3 comprises 13 residues. With 6 bases removed from V and 3 bases from J, the gap between germline ends came to 11 bases. The CDR3: CASRRGGYTEAFF. The CDR3 DNA sequence: TGTGCCAGCAGACGGGGGGGGTACACTGAAGCTTTCTTT.

The chain joins TRBV15 to TRBJ2-3; D is unresolved. The germline CDR1 and CDR2 sequences are LNHNV and YYDKDF (reference sequence). CDR3 size: 13 residues. The germline V and J ends were trimmed by 1 base and 2 bases, with 4 bases remaining between them. CDR3 in amino acids: CATSRANTDTQYF. CDR3 nucleotides: TGTGCCACCAGCAGAGCTAACACAGATACGCAGTATTTT.

The chain has TRBV13 and TRBJ2-7, with 8 bases that match TRBD2. The V segment lost 4 bases and the J segment 2 bases; nucleotides outside the gene matches: 1. This CDR3 spans 13 amino acids. Germline-derived CDR1 and CDR2 are PRHDT and FYEKMQ (reference sequence). The CDR3 DNA follows: TGTGCCAGCAGCTCGGGACTAGCCTACGAGCAGTACTTC. Translation: CASSSGLAYEQYF.

The rearrangement joins TRBV15 to TRBJ2-5; possibly TRBD1 for D (6 bases). Germline-derived CDR1 and CDR2 are LNHNV and YYDKDF (reference sequence). V was trimmed by 0 bases and J by 5 bases, leaving 19 bases between them. The CDR3 covers 17 residues. The CDR3 here is CATSRDQGQPRGETQYF. The DNA of the CDR3 is TGTGCCACCAGCAGAGATCAAGGGCAGCCTAGGGGGGAGACCCAGTACTTC.

This clone was seen once. Within the sample, other DNA sequences also encode this same CDR3. This chain uses TRBV30 with TRBJ1-5; a weak D match, TRBD1 (5 bases). Germline assignment: CDR1 GTSNPN and CDR2 SVGIG (reference sequence). Trimming took off 2 bases at V and 3 bases at J, with 8 bases between the two ends. The CDR3 contains 13 residues. The CDR3 DNA is TGTGCCTGGAGTCGGGGGGACAATCAGCCCCAGCATTTT. This gives the protein CAWSRGDNQPQHF.